Listed here are 3 T cell receptor beta chains from one sample, sequenced in a study of tumor-infiltrating lymphocytes in primary liver carcinoma. Co-extraction of RNA and DNA was performed on roughly 20-31 mg of unsorted bulk tissue. From around 500 ng of total RNA, TCR beta-specific cDNA was reverse-transcribed using a constant-region primer. Generation of the TCR beta libraries relied on three nested multiplex PCR rounds using slightly modified ARM-PCR. The study ran its first two PCR rounds for about 11 cycles each, using TRBV1-TRBV30 forward primers and a C-beta reverse primer. TCRdb reanalysed the multiplex PCR reads using MiXCR and keeps one entry per CDR3 protein. The table has 60,000 to 90,000 distinct CDR3 sequences, roughly three quarters seen once. The source material was liver tumor tissue from sampling region 4. The subset: tumor region T4, right-lateral pole. These receptors were obtained from a man aged 35-49 years with primary liver carcinoma and hepatitis B virus infection.

The chain combines TRBV11-2 with TRBJ2-5; possibly TRBD2 for D (6 bases). The V end lost 8 bases, the J end lost 4 bases, and 20 bases lay between the germline ends. Looked up from germline, CDR1 is SGHAT and CDR2 is FQNNGV. The CDR3 extends over 15 amino acids. CDR3 coding DNA: TGTGCCAGCGGCCCGGCCGGAGGGAACCTAGAGACCCAGTACTTC. Translation gives CASGPAGGNLETQYF.

In regard to this clonotype: This could be a read error, since a much larger clone is one nucleotide away. The chain combines TRBV24-1 with TRBJ1-1; D is possibly TRBD1 (6 bases). This CDR3 has 15 residues. Per the germline V gene, CDR1 is KGHDR and CDR2 is SFDVKD. The CDR3 region is CATSDPSGGGTEAIF. The CDR3 DNA reads as TGTGCCACCAGTGATCCCTCGGGCGGGGGCACTGAAGCTATCTTT.

This clonotype is hyperexpanded (1% or more) in the sample. The rearrangement uses TRBV11-2 and TRBJ2-5; possibly TRBD2 for D (6 bases). CDR3 length equals 16 residues. Trimming left V 6 bases short and J 0 bases short, with 17 bases between. The germline V gene encodes CDR1 SGHAT and CDR2 FQNNGV. The CDR3 is CASRSRDSAHQETQYF. The CDR3 DNA follows: TGTGCCAGCAGATCCCGGGACTCGGCCCACCAAGAGACCCAGTACTTC.